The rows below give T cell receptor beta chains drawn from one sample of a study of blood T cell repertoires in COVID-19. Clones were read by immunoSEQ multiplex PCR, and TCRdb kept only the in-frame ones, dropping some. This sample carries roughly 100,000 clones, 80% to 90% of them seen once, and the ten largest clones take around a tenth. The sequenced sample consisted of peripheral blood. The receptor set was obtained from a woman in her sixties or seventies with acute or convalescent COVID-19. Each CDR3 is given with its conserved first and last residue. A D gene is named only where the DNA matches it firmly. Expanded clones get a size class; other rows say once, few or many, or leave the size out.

TGTGCCAGCAGCTTCGGGACAGTATACGAGCAGTACTTC | CASSFGTVYEQYF | TRBD1 | TRBV7-2 | NA | TRBJ2-7
TGTGCCAGCAGTAAACAAGCGGCAACTAATGAAAAACTGTTTTTT | CASSKQAATNEKLFF | NA | TRBV6-5 | once | TRBJ1-4
TGCGCCAGCAGCCTAGCGGGAGAGCAGTTCTTC | CASSLAGEQFF | TRBD2 | TRBV5-1 | NA | TRBJ2-1
TGTGCCAGCAGTTGGCAGGCTGGGGCCAACGTCCTGACTTTC | CASSWQAGANVLTF | NA | TRBV6-4 | NA | TRBJ2-6
TGTGCCAGCAGTTTATTGGGAGGTGGCTACACCTTC | CASSLLGGGYTF | NA | TRBV12-3/TRBV12-4 | NA | TRBJ1-2
TGTGCCAGCAGCTTAGGTCTAGGACAGGGTTCCCGGGAGCTGTTTTTT | CASSLGLGQGSRELFF | TRBD1 | TRBV7-8 | NA | TRBJ2-2
TGCAGCGTTGAAGATGGGGACAGCCGGGTCCATTTT | CSVEDGDSRVHF | TRBD1 | TRBV29-1 | once | TRBJ2-3
TGTGCCAGCAGTAGCCCACCTCCGGCCGGGTCCTACAATGAGCAGTTCTTC | CASSSPPPAGSYNEQFF | NA | TRBV28 | NA | TRBJ2-1
TGTGCCAGCAGTTTAGACAGGGTTCGAGGAGGCTACACCTTC | CASSLDRVRGGYTF | TRBD1 | TRBV27 | NA | TRBJ1-2
TGCAGCGTTGTGGGCAGGGAGGCTGAAGCTTTCTTT | CSVVGREAEAFF | NA | TRBV29-1 | NA | TRBJ1-1
TGTGCCAGCAGACCCGGGGGTAACTATGGCTACACCTTC | CASRPGGNYGYTF | NA | TRBV6-5 | NA | TRBJ1-2
TGCGCCAGCAGCCAAGGGGATGGACGTCGGGAAAATCGAGCTTTCTTT | CASSQGDGRRENRAFF | NA | TRBV4-1 | NA | TRBJ1-1
TGTGCCAGCAGAGCTCCTAGCGGAGTTGGCGCCCAGTACTTC | CASRAPSGVGAQYF | TRBD2 | TRBV7-2 | NA | TRBJ2-5
TGTGCCAGCAGCTTGGGACAGGGTTACACTGAAGCTTTCTTT | CASSLGQGYTEAFF | TRBD1 | TRBV5-4 | NA | TRBJ1-1
TGTGCCAGTACTAAGGGACACCAGAATATAGATATTAACTATGGCTACACCTTC | CASTKGHQNIDINYGYTF | NA | TRBV19 | NA | TRBJ1-2
TGTGCCAGTAGTATAGTGGGGGGTCAAGAGACCCAGTACTTC | CASSIVGGQETQYF | NA | TRBV19 | NA | TRBJ2-5
TGTGCTAGTGGTTTATCAGGCGGTCGGGGACTAACCCTTTCCTCCTACAATGAGCAGTTCTTC | CASGLSGGRGLTLSSYNEQFF | TRBD2 | TRBV12-5 | NA | TRBJ2-1
TGCGCCAGCAGCCAGGACAGGGGCCTTAGCTCTGGAAACACCATATATTTT | CASSQDRGLSSGNTIYF | TRBD1 | TRBV4-3 | once | TRBJ1-3
TGTGCCAGCACCTTCGGACAGGGACTCCTCTCGGGGGGCTACACCTTC | CASTFGQGLLSGGYTF | TRBD1 | TRBV9 | few | TRBJ1-2
TGTGCCAGCAGTGAAGAGGCTAGCGGCTCCTACGAGCAGTACTTC | CASSEEASGSYEQYF | TRBD2 | TRBV6-1 | NA | TRBJ2-7
TGTGCCTGGAGTGGTTCATCGGTTAATCAGCCCCAGCATTTT | CAWSGSSVNQPQHF | NA | TRBV30 | NA | TRBJ1-5
TGTGCCAGCAGTGTGGGACAGGCACTCCAGCCCCAGCATTTT | CASSVGQALQPQHF | TRBD1 | TRBV2 | NA | TRBJ1-5
TGTGCCAGCAGTTTAATTCTAGGGGATCGAGGGGCCAACGTCCTGACTTTC | CASSLILGDRGANVLTF | NA | TRBV28 | few | TRBJ2-6
TGTGCCAGCAGAAGAGGACAGCTTGAAGCTTTCTTT | CASRRGQLEAFF | NA | TRBV27 | few | TRBJ1-1
TGCGCCAGCAGACACGGCGGCACTGAAGCTTTCTTT | CASRHGGTEAFF | NA | TRBV23-1 | NA | TRBJ1-1
TGTGCCAGTAGTCGGACAGGGCTGGATGGCTACACCTTC | CASSRTGLDGYTF | TRBD1 | TRBV19 | few | TRBJ1-2
TGCGCCAGCAGCTCATTCCCTAGCGGGAGCACAGATACGCAGTATTTT | CASSSFPSGSTDTQYF | TRBD2 | TRBV5-1 | NA | TRBJ2-3
TGTGCCAGCAGTTTAGCGGGACAGCTGTATAGCAATCAGCCCCAGCATTTT | CASSLAGQLYSNQPQHF | TRBD1 | TRBV28 | few | TRBJ1-5
TGTGCCAGCAGTTTTCTGCAGGGTGACTATGGCTACACCTTC | CASSFLQGDYGYTF | NA | TRBV28 | NA | TRBJ1-2
TGTGCCAGCGCCGGGACAGCCGCTAACTATGGCTACACCTTC | CASAGTAANYGYTF | TRBD1 | TRBV19 | few | TRBJ1-2
TGCGCCAGCAGCTTGAGTAGCCTAGCGGGAGTTAGAAACATTCAGTACTTC | CASSLSSLAGVRNIQYF | TRBD2 | TRBV5-1 | NA | TRBJ2-4
TGTGCCAGCAGGGACTATCATGGCTACACCTTC | CASRDYHGYTF | NA | TRBV6-6 | NA | TRBJ1-2
TGTGCCAGCAGCTTAACCGGAGATCAGCCCCAGCATTTT | CASSLTGDQPQHF | NA | TRBV11-2 | NA | TRBJ1-5
TGTGCCAGCAGCTTGTACCAGGGAATTCAGGGCAATCAGCCCCAGCATTTT | CASSLYQGIQGNQPQHF | NA | TRBV7-8 | NA | TRBJ1-5
TGCGCCAGCAGCCAAGTTCACAGGGAGGGAGAGACCCAGTACTTC | CASSQVHREGETQYF | NA | TRBV4-3 | NA | TRBJ2-5
TGCGCCAGCAGCTTGGACCTAGGTGAGCAGTTCTTC | CASSLDLGEQFF | NA | TRBV5-1 | NA | TRBJ2-1
TGTGCCAGCAGCTTAGATAGCATGAACACTGAAGCTTTCTTT | CASSLDSMNTEAFF | NA | TRBV7-6 | NA | TRBJ1-1
TGTGCCAGCAGCCACTTATTGTTAGGGGATGGCTACACCTTC | CASSHLLLGDGYTF | NA | TRBV4-2 | NA | TRBJ1-2
TGTGCCAGCAGCTTTTTGGGGGGGACCTACGAGCAGTACTTC | CASSFLGGTYEQYF | TRBD2 | TRBV5-4 | once | TRBJ2-7
TGTGCCAGCAGTCCGACAGGGGGCGTTCCCTTTTACACGGAGCAGTACTTC | CASSPTGGVPFYTEQYF | TRBD1 | TRBV28 | NA | TRBJ2-7
TGTGCCAGCAGCTTACCGGGACTAGCGGGAGGTTCTTCCAATGAGCAGTTCTTC | CASSLPGLAGGSSNEQFF | TRBD2 | TRBV7-9 | NA | TRBJ2-1
TGTGCCAGTAGTATTAAGAGGGGAGGGCTCGGAGAGCAGCCCCAGCATTTT | CASSIKRGGLGEQPQHF | NA | TRBV19 | NA | TRBJ1-5